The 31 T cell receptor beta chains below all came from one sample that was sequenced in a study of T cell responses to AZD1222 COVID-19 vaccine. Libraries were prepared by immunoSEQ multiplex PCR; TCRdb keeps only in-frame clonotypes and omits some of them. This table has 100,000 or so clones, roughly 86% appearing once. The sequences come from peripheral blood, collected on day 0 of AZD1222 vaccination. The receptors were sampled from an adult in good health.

CDR3 residues: CAWTGEGRSEAFF. DNA of the CDR3: TGTGCCTGGACCGGAGAAGGGAGGTCTGAAGCTTTCTTT. The gene calls are TRBV30 and TRBJ1-1; D is unresolved. The CDR3 is made up of 13 amino acids. CDR1 GTSNPN and CDR2 SVGIG come from the germline V gene (reference sequence). The V gene lost 4 bases and the J gene lost 6 bases, with 15 bases spanning the gap.

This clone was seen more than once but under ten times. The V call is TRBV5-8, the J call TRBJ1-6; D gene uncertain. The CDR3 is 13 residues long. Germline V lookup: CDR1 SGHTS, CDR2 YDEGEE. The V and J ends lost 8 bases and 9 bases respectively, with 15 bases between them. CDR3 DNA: TGTGCCAGTTCCGGACGTACTTTTTCACCCCTCCACTTT. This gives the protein CASSGRTFSPLHF.

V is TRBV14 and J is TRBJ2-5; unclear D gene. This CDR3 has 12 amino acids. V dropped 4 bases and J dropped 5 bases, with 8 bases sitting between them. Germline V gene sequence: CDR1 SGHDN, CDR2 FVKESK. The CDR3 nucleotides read TGTGCCAGCAGCCCCGGGCCGGAGACCCAGTACTTC. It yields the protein CASSPGPETQYF.

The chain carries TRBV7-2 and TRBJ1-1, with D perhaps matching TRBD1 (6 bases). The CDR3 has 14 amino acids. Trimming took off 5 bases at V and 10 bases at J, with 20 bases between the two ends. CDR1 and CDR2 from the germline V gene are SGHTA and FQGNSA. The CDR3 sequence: CASSPAGGGVRAFF. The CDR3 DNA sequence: TGTGCCAGCAGCCCCGCGGGGGGGGGCGTTCGAGCTTTCTTT. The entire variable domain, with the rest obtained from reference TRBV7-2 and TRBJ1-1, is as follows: GAGVSQSPSNKVTEKGKDVELRCDPISGHTALYWYRQSLGQGLEFLIYFQGNSAPDKSGLPSDRFSAERTGGSVSTLTIQRTQQEDSAVYLCASSPAGGGVRAFFGQGTRLTVV.

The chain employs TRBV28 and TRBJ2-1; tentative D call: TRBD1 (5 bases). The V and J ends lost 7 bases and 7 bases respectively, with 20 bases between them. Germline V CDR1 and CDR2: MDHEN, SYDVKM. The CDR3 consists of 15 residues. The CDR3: CASTPPVGLPNEQFF. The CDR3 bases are TGTGCCAGCACCCCCCCCGTGGGGCTACCAAATGAGCAGTTCTTC. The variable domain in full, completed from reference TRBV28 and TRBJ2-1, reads DVKVTQSSRYLVKRTGEKVFLECVQDMDHENMFWYRQDPGLGLRLIYFSYDVKMKEKGDIPEGYSVSREKKERFSLILESASTNQTSMYLCASTPPVGLPNEQFFGPGTRLTVL.

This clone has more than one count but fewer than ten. Written as DNA, the CDR3 is TGTGCCACCAGCAGCGTAGGGAGGGAAGGAAACATTCAGTACTTC. This translates into CATSSVGREGNIQYF. The V call is TRBV15, the J call TRBJ2-4; 7 bases agree with TRBD2. The J segment lost 6 bases and the V segment lost 3 bases, leaving 8 bases of the junction unmatched. The CDR3 has 15 amino acids. Germline-derived CDR1 and CDR2 are LNHNV and YYDKDF (reference sequence).

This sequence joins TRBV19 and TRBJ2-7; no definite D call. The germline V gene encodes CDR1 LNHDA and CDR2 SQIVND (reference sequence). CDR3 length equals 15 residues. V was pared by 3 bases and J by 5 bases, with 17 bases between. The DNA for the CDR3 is TGTGCCAGTAGTATTGTCGAGACGGTTCGAAACGAGCAGTACTTC. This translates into CASSIVETVRNEQYF.

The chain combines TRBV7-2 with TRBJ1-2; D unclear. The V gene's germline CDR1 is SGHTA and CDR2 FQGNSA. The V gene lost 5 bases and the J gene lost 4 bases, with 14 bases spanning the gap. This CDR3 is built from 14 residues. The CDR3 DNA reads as TGTGCCAGCAGCCCGATGCCGGGGAGCTATGGCTACACCTTC. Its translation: CASSPMPGSYGYTF. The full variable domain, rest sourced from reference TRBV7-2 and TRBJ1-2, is GAGVSQSPSNKVTEKGKDVELRCDPISGHTALYWYRQSLGQGLEFLIYFQGNSAPDKSGLPSDRFSAERTGGSVSTLTIQRTQQEDSAVYLCASSPMPGSYGYTFGSGTRLTVV.

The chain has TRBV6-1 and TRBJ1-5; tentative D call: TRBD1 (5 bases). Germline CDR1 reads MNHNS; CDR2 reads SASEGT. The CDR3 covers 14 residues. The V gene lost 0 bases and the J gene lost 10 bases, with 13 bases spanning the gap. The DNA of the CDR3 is TGTGCCAGCAGTGAAGCGGCAGGGAGGAGACCCCAGCATTTT. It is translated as CASSEAAGRRPQHF.

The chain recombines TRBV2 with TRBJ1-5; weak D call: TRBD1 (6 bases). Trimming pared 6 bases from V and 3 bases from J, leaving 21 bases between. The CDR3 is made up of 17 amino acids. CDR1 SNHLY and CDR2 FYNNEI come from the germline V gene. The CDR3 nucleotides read TGTGCCAGCAGCCCCGGAGGGGGGCGAAGGGACAATCAGCCCCAGCATTTT. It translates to CASSPGGGRRDNQPQHF.

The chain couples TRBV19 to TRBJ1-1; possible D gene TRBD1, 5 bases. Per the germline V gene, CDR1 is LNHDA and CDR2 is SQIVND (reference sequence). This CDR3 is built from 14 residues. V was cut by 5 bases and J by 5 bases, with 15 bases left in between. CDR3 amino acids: CASSFGTFVTEAFF. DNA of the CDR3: TGTGCCAGTAGTTTTGGGACTTTTGTGACTGAAGCTTTCTTT.

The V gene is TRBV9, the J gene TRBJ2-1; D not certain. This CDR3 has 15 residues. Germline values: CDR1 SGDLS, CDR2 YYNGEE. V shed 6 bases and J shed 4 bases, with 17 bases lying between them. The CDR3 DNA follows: TGTGCCAGCAACCCCTTTCCGGATGGATACAATGAGCAGTTCTTC. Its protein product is CASNPFPDGYNEQFF.

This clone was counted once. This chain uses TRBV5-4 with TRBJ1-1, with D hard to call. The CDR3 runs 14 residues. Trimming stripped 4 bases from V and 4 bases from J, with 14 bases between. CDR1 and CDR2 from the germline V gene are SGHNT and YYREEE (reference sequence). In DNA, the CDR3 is TGTGCCAGCAGCGACCGGGCGAATCGCACTGAAGCTTTCTTT. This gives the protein CASSDRANRTEAFF.

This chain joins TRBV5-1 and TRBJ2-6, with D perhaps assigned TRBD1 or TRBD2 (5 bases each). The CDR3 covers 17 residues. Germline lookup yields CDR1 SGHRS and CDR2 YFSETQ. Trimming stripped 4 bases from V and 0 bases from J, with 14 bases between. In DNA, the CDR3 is TGCGCCAGCAGCGTCTCCGGGGCCCTCTCTGGGGCCAACGTCCTGACTTTC. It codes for CASSVSGALSGANVLTF. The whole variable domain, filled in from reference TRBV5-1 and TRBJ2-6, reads KAGVTQTPRYLIKTRGQQVTLSCSPISGHRSVSWYQQTPGQGLQFLFEYFSETQRNKGNFPGRFSGRQFSNSRSEMNVSTLELGDSALYLCASSVSGALSGANVLTFGAGSRLTVL.

CDR3 nucleotides: TGTGCCAGCAGCGCCCCGGGAGCCCTCTATGGCTACACCTTC. It specifies CASSAPGALYGYTF. The gene calls are TRBV2 and TRBJ1-2; D gene ambiguous. This CDR3 comprises 14 residues. Germline V gene sequence: CDR1 SNHLY, CDR2 FYNNEI. Trimming took 6 bases from V and 4 from J, leaving 15 bases between them. The full variable domain, its missing parts supplied by reference TRBV2 and TRBJ1-2, is EPEVTQTPSHQVTQMGQEVILRCVPISNHLYFYWYRQILGQKVEFLVSFYNNEISEKSEIFDDQFSVERPDGSNFTLKIRSTKLEDSAMYFCASSAPGALYGYTFGSGTRLTVV.

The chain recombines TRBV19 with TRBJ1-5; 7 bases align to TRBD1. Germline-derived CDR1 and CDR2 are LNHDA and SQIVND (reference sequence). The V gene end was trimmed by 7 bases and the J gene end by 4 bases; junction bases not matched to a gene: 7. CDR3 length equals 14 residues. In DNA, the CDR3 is TGTGCCAGTAACACCGGGACAGTTAATCAGCCCCAGCATTTT. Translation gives CASNTGTVNQPQHF.

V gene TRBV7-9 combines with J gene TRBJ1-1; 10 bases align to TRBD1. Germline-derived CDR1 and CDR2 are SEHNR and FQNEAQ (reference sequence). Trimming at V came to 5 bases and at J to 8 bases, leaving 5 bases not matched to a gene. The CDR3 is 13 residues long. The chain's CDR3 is CASSPTGGKEAFF. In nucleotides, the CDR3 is TGTGCCAGCAGCCCGACAGGGGGCAAGGAAGCTTTCTTT.

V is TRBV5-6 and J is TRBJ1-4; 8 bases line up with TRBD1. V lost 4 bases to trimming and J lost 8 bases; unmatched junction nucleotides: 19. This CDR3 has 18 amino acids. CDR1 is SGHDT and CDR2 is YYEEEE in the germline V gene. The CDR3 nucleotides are TGTGCCAGCAGCCCAACGGGTGATTCTGCAGGGGGCTTAGAAAAACTGTTTTTT. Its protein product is CASSPTGDSAGGLEKLFF.

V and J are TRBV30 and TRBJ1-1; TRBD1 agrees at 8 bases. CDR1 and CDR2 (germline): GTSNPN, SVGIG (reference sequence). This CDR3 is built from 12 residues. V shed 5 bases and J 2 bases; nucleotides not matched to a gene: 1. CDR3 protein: CAWGQGNTEAFF. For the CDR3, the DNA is TGTGCCTGGGGACAGGGAAACACTGAAGCTTTCTTT.

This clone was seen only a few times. DNA of the CDR3: TGTGCCAGCAGCTTTGGGACAGTGACGTACGAGCAGTACTTC. The encoded protein is CASSFGTVTYEQYF. This chain connects TRBV5-6 to TRBJ2-7; 7 nucleotides line up with TRBD1. The CDR3 loop spans 14 amino acids. Germline CDR1 is SGHDT and CDR2 is YYEEEE. Germline trimming cut 2 bases from V and 4 bases from J; bases unmatched to any gene: 6.

CDR3 amino acids: CASSQDPTARGYTF. DNA for the CDR3: TGCGCCAGCAGCCAAGATCCGACGGCCCGGGGCTACACCTTC. The rearrangement uses TRBV4-3 and TRBJ1-2, with D uncertain. The CDR3 is made up of 14 amino acids. Germline V gene lookup returns CDR1 LGHNA and CDR2 YSLEER. V shed 0 bases and J shed 8 bases, with 13 bases lying between them.

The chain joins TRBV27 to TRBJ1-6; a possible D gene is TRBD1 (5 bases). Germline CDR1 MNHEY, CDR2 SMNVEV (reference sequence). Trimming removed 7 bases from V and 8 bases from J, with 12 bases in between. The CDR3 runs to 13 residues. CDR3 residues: CASTLRGYSPLHF. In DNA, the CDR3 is TGTGCCAGCACATTAAGGGGTTATTCACCCCTCCACTTT.

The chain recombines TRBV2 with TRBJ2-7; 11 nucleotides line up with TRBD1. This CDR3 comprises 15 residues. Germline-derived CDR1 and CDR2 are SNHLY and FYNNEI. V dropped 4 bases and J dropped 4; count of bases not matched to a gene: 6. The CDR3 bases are TGTGCCAGCAGTGGGACAGGGGGCGGGTCGTACGAGCAGTACTTC. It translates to CASSGTGGGSYEQYF.

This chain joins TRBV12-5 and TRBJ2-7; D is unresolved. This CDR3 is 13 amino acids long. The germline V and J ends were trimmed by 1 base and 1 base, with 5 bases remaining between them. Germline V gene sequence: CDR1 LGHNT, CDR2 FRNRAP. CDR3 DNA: TGTGCTAGTGGTTTGGACTTGTCCTACGAGCAGTACTTC. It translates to CASGLDLSYEQYF. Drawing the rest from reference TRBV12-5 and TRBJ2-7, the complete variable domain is DARVTQTPRHKVTEMGQEVTMRCQPILGHNTVFWYRQTMMQGLELLAYFRNRAPLDDSGMPKDRFSAEMPDATLATLKIQPSEPRDSAVYFCASGLDLSYEQYFGPGTRLTVT.

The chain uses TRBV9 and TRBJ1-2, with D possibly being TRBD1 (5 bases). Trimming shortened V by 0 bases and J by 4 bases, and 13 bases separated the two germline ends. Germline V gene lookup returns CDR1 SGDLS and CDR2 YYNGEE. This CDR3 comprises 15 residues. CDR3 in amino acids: CASSVGGGAIYGYTF. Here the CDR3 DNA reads TGTGCCAGCAGCGTAGGGGGAGGGGCGATCTATGGCTACACCTTC.

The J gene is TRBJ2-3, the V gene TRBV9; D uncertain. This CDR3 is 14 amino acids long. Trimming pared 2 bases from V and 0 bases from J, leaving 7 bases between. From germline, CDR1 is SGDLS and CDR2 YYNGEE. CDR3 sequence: CASSVKQSTDTQYF. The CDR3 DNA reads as TGTGCCAGCAGCGTCAAACAGAGCACAGATACGCAGTATTTT.

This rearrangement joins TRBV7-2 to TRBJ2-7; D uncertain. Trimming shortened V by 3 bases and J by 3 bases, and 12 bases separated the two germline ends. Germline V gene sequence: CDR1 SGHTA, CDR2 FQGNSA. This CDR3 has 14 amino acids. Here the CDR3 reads CASSFGRENYEQYF. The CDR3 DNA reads TGTGCCAGCAGCTTTGGCAGAGAAAACTACGAGCAGTACTTC.

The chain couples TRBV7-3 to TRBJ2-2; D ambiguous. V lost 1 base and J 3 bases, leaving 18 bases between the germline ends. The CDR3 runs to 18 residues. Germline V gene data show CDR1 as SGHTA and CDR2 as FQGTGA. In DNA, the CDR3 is TGTGCCAGCAGCTTAAGGGCAGACCGGCGAATCGACACCGGGGAGCTGTTTTTT. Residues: CASSLRADRRIDTGELFF. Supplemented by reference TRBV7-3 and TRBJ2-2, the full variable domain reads GAGVSQTPSNKVTEKGKYVELRCDPISGHTALYWYRQSLGQGPEFLIYFQGTGAADDSGLPNDRFFAVRPEGSVSTLKIQRTERGDSAVYLCASSLRADRRIDTGELFFGEGSRLTVL.

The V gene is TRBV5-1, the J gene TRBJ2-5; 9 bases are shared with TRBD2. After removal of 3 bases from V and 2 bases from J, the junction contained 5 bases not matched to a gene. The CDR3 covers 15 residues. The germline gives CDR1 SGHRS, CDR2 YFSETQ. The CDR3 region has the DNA TGCGCCAGCAGCTCTCTAGCGGGAACTCAAGAGACCCAGTACTTC. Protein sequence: CASSSLAGTQETQYF.

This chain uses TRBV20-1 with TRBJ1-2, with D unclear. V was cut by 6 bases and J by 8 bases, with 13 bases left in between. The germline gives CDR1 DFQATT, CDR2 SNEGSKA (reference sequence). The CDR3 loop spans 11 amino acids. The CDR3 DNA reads TGCAGTGCCCGAAACATTGACGGCTACACCTTC. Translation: CSARNIDGYTF.

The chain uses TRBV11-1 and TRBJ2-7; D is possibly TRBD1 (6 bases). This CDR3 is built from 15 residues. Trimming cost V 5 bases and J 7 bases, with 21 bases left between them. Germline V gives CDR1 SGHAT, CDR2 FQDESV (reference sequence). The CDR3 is CASSGPTGTNREQYF. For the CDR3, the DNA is TGTGCCAGCAGCGGCCCGACAGGCACGAATAGGGAGCAGTACTTC.